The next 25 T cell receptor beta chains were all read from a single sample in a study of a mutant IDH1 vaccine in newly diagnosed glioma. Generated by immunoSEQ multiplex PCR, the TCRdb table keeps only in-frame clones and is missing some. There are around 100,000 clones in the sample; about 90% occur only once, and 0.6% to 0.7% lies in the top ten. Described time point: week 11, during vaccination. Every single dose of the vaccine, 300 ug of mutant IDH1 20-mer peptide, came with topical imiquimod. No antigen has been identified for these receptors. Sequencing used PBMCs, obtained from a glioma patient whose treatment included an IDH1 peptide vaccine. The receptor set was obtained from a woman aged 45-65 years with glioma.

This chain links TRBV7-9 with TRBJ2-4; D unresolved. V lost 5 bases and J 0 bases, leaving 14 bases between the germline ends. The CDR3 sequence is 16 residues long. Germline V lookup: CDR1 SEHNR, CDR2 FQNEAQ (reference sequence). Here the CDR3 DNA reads TGTGCCAGCAGCCCCTATAAACTCTTAGCCAAAAACATTCAGTACTTC. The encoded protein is CASSPYKLLAKNIQYF.

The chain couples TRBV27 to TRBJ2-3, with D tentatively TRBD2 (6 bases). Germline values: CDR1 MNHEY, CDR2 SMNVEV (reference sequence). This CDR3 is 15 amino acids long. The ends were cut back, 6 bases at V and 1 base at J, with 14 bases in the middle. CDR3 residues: CASRWAGRRTDTQYF. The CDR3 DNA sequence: TGTGCCAGCAGATGGGCAGGGAGGCGCACAGATACGCAGTATTTT.

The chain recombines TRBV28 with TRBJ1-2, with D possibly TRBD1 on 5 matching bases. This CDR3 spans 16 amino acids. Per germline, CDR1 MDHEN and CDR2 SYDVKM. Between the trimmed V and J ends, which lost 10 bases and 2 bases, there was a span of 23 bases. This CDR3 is CATQQGARDGNYGYTF. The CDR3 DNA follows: TGTGCCACCCAGCAGGGCGCACGGGACGGCAACTATGGCTACACCTTC.

As DNA, the CDR3 is TGCACCAGCAGCCAAAGAGAGGCGAGCGGGAGGGCCCCAGATACGCAGTATTTT. Translated: CTSSQREASGRAPDTQYF. The chain carries TRBV1 and TRBJ2-3; the table calls TRBD2, which could not be checked here. TRBV1 is an annotated pseudogene. This CDR3 is built from 18 residues.

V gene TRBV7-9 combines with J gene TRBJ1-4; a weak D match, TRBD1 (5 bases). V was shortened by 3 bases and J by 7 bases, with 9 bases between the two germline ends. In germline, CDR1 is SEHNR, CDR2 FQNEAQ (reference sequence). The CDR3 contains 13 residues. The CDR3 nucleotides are TGTGCCAGCAGCTTCCTGGGGCGTGAAAAACTGTTTTTT. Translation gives CASSFLGREKLFF.

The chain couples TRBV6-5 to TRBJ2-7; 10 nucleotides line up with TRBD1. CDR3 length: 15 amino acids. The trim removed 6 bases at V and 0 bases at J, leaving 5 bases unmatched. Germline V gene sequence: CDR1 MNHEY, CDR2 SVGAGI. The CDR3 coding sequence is TGTGCCAGCAGCAGAAGACAGGGGGCCTCCTACGAGCAGTACTTC. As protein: CASSRRQGASYEQYF.

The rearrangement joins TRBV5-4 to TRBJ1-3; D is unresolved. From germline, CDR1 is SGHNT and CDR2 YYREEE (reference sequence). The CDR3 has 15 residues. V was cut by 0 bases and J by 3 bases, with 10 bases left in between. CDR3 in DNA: TGTGCCAGCAGCTTGGACCTTAATCATGGAAACACCATATATTTT. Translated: CASSLDLNHGNTIYF.

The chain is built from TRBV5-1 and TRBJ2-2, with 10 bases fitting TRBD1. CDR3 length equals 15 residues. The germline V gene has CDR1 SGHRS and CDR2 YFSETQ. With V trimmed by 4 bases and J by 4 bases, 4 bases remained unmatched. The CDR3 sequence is CASSTGTGVTGELFF. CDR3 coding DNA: TGCGCCAGCAGCACCGGGACAGGGGTCACCGGGGAGCTGTTTTTT.

The CDR3 DNA reads TGTGCCAGCAGCGCCCCTTCCGGGACAGGGGACGGCTACACCTTC. It codes for CASSAPSGTGDGYTF. The rearrangement joins TRBV9 to TRBJ1-2; 10 bases map to TRBD1. Per the germline V gene, CDR1 is SGDLS and CDR2 is YYNGEE. The V segment lost 3 bases and the J segment 8 bases; nucleotides outside the gene matches: 10. The CDR3 extends over 15 amino acids.

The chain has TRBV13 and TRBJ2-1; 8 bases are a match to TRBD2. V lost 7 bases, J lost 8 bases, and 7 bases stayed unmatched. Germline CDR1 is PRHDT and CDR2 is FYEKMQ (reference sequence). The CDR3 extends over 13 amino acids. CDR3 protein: CASTGGGGHEQFF. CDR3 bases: TGTGCCAGCACCGGGGGGGGAGGGCATGAGCAGTTCTTC.

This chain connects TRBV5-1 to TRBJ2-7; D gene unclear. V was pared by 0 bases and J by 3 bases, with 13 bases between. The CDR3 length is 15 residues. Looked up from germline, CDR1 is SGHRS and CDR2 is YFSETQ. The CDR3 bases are TGCGCCAGCAGCTTGGTATCCCACCCCAACTACGAGCAGTACTTC. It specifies CASSLVSHPNYEQYF.

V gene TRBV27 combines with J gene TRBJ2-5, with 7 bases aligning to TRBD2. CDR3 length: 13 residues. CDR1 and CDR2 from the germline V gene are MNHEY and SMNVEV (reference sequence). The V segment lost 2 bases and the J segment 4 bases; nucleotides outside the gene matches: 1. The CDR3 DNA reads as TGTGCCAGCAGTTTAACGGGAGGAGAGACCCAGTACTTC. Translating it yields CASSLTGGETQYF.

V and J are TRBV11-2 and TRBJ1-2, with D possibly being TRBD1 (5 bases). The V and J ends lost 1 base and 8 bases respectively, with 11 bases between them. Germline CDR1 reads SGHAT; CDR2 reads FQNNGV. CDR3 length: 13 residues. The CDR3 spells CASSLASGIGYTF. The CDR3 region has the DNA TGTGCCAGCAGCTTAGCATCAGGGATCGGCTACACCTTC.

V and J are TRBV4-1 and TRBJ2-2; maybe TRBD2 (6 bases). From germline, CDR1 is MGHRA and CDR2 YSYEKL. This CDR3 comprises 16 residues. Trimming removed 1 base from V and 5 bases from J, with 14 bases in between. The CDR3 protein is CASSQGRGGVTGELFF. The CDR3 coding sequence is TGCGCCAGCAGCCAAGGCCGGGGAGGAGTGACCGGGGAGCTGTTTTTT.

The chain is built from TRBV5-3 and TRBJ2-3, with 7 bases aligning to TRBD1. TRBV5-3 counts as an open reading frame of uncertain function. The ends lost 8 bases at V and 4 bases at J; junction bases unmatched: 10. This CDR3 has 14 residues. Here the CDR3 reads CASSQRQGADTQYF. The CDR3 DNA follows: TGTGCCAGCAGCCAACGACAGGGCGCAGATACGCAGTATTTT.

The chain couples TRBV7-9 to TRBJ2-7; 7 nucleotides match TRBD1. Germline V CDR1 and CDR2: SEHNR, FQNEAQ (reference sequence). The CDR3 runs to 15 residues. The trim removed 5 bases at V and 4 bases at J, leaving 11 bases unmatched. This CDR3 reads CASSRSDRATYEQYF. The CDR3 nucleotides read TGTGCCAGCAGCCGGAGCGACAGGGCCACATACGAGCAGTACTTC.

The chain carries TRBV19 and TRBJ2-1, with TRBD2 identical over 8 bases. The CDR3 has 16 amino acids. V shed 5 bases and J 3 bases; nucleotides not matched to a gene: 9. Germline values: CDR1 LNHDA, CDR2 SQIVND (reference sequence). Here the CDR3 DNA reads TGTGCCAGTAGTGTTGAAGCGGGAGTTATCTACAATGAGCAGTTCTTC. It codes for CASSVEAGVIYNEQFF.

This chain's CDR3 is CATAKTSTHNEQFF. The CDR3 DNA reads as TGTGCTACAGCTAAGACTAGCACTCACAATGAGCAGTTCTTC. The chain combines TRBV2 with TRBJ2-1; 7 nucleotides align to TRBD2. CDR1 SNHLY and CDR2 FYNNEI come from the germline V gene. CDR3 length: 14 residues.

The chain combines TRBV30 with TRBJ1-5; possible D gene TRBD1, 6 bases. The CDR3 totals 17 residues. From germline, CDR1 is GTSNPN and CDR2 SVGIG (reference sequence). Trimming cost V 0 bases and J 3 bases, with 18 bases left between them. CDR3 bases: TGTGCCTGGAGTGTAAGACAGGTACCCCACCTCAATCAGCCCCAGCATTTT. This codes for CAWSVRQVPHLNQPQHF.

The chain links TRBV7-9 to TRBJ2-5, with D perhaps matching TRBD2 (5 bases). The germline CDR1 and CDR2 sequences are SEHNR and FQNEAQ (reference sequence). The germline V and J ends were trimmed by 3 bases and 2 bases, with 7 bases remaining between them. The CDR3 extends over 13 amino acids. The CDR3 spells CASSLTIQETQYF. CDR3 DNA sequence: TGTGCCAGCAGCTTGACTATTCAAGAGACCCAGTACTTC.

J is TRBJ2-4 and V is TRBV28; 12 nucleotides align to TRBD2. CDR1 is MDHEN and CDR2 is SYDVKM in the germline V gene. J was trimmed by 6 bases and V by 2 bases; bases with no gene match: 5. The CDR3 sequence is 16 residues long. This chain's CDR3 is CASSLILAGGGNIQYF. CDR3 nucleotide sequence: TGTGCCAGCAGTTTAATACTAGCGGGAGGCGGAAACATTCAGTACTTC.

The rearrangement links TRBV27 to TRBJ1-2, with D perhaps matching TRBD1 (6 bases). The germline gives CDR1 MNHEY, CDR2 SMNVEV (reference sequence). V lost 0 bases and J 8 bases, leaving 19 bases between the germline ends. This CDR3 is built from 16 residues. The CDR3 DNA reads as TGTGCCAGCAGTTTATCGCGGCAGGGGACCCCGGGCGGCTACACCTTC. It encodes CASSLSRQGTPGGYTF.

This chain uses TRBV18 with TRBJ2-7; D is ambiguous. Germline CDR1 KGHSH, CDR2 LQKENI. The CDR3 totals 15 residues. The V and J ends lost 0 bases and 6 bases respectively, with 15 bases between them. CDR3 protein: CASSPPSGYQSEQYF. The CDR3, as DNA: TGTGCCAGCTCACCACCGTCCGGGTATCAATCCGAGCAGTACTTC.

The CDR3 DNA sequence: TGTGCCAGCAGCGTGCAGGGGCCACCCCTCCACTTT. It translates to CASSVQGPPLHF. This chain connects TRBV9 to TRBJ1-6; tentatively, D is TRBD1 (6 bases). V lost 2 bases, J lost 11 bases, and 8 bases lay in between. This CDR3 is built from 12 residues. Germline V gene data show CDR1 as SGDLS and CDR2 as YYNGEE.

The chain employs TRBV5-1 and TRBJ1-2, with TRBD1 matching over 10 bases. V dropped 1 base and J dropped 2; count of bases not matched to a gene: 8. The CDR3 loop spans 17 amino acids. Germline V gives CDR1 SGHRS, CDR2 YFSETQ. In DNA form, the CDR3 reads TGCGCCAGCAGCTTGTCGATGGGACAGGGGCTGAACTATGGCTACACCTTC. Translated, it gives CASSLSMGQGLNYGYTF.